This T cell receptor (beta chain) was found in a study of blood T cell repertoires in COVID-19 (TCRdb year 2020). Background for the entire study: Samples from collaborators originated in the United States, Italy and Spain and spanned both the acute and convalescent phases of COVID-19. Where available, HLA class I and class II types were taken from metadata supplied by the sample provider and were not determined by assay-based typing. The material from the prospective study consisted of cDNA or gDNA derived from T cells, B-cell-depleted T cells, or PBMCs. A freely available public database, intended as a resource for researchers studying the immune response to SARS-CoV-2, is where the repertoires were released. Nearly every sample came with metadata listing a de-identified subject ID, COVID-19 status, age in years and sex. Subjects who had been exposed to COVID-19, were actively infected with it, or had recovered from it provided the deeply sampled blood TCRbeta repertoires that made up the dataset. The samples were drawn from the first 160 participants of the ongoing ImmuneRACE study and from roughly 1,300 subjects provided by 6 global collaborators.

The immunoSEQ Assay, a bias-controlled multiplex PCR, was used to amplify TCRbeta CDR3 regions from genomic DNA. As for the original processing: The number of nucleated cells in each sample was estimated by amplification of reference gene primers within the assay. To quantify the absolute abundance of each unique TCRbeta CDR3 rearrangement, sequence reads were collapsed and filtered. For each sample, productive Simpson clonality was calculated as the square root of Simpson's diversity index across productive rearrangements. TCRdb took over this immuneACCESS table, retaining in-frame rearrangements with V and J assigned. Such tables are incomplete; in checked studies, under half of the missing clones stem from an unresolved V gene, and the remainder is unexplained. V and J calls and clone size are as listed in that table; D and trimming were resolved from the DNA. Across this sample there are under 100,000 clones, with over 75% seen only once. The ten largest clones capture around 5% of the sample.

Study-level results and caveats: The quantity of clinical and demographic metadata differed by source and by participant and was supplied without curation.

Each collaborating institution followed its own protocols to collect whole blood in K2EDTA tubes. For TCRbeta analysis, collaborators shipped samples as frozen whole blood, isolated PBMCs, or DNA extracted from either of those sample types. The CDR3 runs 14 residues from the cysteine to the phenylalanine. The entry retains the CDR3 DNA only, 42 bases that are in frame from base 1. The germline ends are 12 bases apart after V is trimmed by 2 bases and J by 5 bases. CDR1 is given as SGHTA and CDR2 as FQGNSA, both from the germline V gene. This clone was picked up a small number of times. What antigen it recognizes has not been identified. Within one base of it there is no much larger clone, and no base qualities were kept.

The sequence is built from TRBV7-2 and TRBJ1-2; the D gene cannot be named for sure. This receptor was obtained from a man aged 45-65 years with acute or convalescent COVID-19. Sequenced input: peripheral blood. The nucleotide sequence is given as TGTGCCAGCAGCTTAATGTCGGCGGGTTATGGCTACACCTTC. The resulting protein is CASSLMSAGYGYTF.